These 4 T cell receptor beta chains share one sample of origin, sequenced in a study of human T cells and chemical hapten exposure. Specified time point: patch test 1, 2 weeks after DPC sensitization. Treatment in this sample: therapeutic diphenylcyclopropenone sensitization with weekly scalp DPC. Unfractionated whole blood was the source from which total RNA was extracted. TCRdb used MiXCR to reprocess the RACE reads, holding one entry per CDR3 protein. Of more than 35,000 distinct CDR3 sequences listed, around 6.8% are singletons. Sequencing used whole blood, obtained in connection with sensitization to the hapten diphenylcyclopropenone (DPC). These receptors all stem from a woman aged 25 to 45 with alopecia areata. Some clones in this sample may be carry-over from other donors' samples.

This clonotype was counted many times. V is TRBV28 and J is TRBJ2-3; 9 positions agree with TRBD1. CDR3 length: 17 amino acids. CDR1 and CDR2 (germline): MDHEN, SYDVKM. Trimming cost V 5 bases and J 8 bases; bases outside gene matches: 17. This CDR3 reads CASSPGAYRGLVGTQYF. In nucleotides, the CDR3 is TGTGCCAGCAGTCCCGGGGCTTACAGGGGGCTCGTCGGTACGCAGTATTTT.

This clonotype showed up just a few times. The V call is TRBV6-6, the J call TRBJ1-2; TRBD1 agrees at 8 bases. Germline V gene sequence: CDR1 MNHNY, CDR2 SVGAGI (reference sequence). The CDR3 is 11 residues long. V lost 11 bases and J lost 6; bases outside the gene matches: 5. In DNA form, the CDR3 reads TGTGCCGGCGGACAGGGCCATGGCTACACCTTC. This gives the protein CAGGQGHGYTF.

The chain links TRBV11-1 to TRBJ1-2, with D maybe TRBD1 (5 bases). Per germline, CDR1 SGHAT and CDR2 FQDESV (reference sequence). The CDR3 sequence is 15 residues long. V was cut by 2 bases and J by 6 bases, with 16 bases left in between. Here the CDR3 reads CASSLWAGNLDGYTF. As DNA, the CDR3 is TGTGCCAGCAGCTTATGGGCAGGGAACCTCGATGGCTACACCTTC.

This clonotype was counted ten times or more. Germline and junction disagree at one end, which may indicate a read error. The chain combines TRBV7-2 with TRBJ2-3; D gene ambiguous. The CDR3 consists of 11 residues. Germline CDR1 is SGHTA and CDR2 is FQGNSA. This CDR3 is CASSSTATQYF. CDR3 nucleotide sequence: TGTGCCAGCAGCTCCACAGCTACGCAGTATTTT.